This is a list of T cell receptor beta chains from one sample in a study of control samples from healthy donors and cancer patients. This table comes from immunoSEQ multiplex PCR, and its TCRdb copy is limited to in-frame clones, with some not included. The data show some 210,000 clones, approximately 90% seen once. Sequencing was performed on blood. Receptors originate from a man aged 25-45 years in good health. Both conserved end residues are part of each CDR3. A D gene is named only where the DNA matches it firmly. Where a row states a size, it is once, few, many or the class of an expanded clone; other rows omit it.

j_gene,abundance,v_gene,d_gene,CDR3nt,CDR3aa
TRBJ1-2,NA,TRBV29-1,NA,TGCAGCGTTGGGACGCCGTGGGACTATGGCTACACCTTC,CSVGTPWDYGYTF
TRBJ1-6,few,TRBV27,NA,TGTGCCAGCAGTCCGGGGAGAAGCTATAATTCACCCCTCCACTTT,CASSPGRSYNSPLHF
TRBJ2-7,NA,TRBV19,TRBD1,TGTGCCAGTAGTTTCCATAAGTTCAGGGACAGGGAAGCCAAAGGTGGGTACGAGCAGTACTTC,CASSFHKFRDREAKGGYEQYF
TRBJ2-6,NA,TRBV7-2,NA,TGTGCCAGCAAAGGACAGCCTGCTTCTGGGGCCAACGTCCTGACTTTC,CASKGQPASGANVLTF
TRBJ1-1,once,TRBV5-1,NA,TGCGCCAGCAGCTTAGGTGGGATGAACACTGAAGCTTTCTTT,CASSLGGMNTEAFF
TRBJ2-1,NA,TRBV7-9,NA,TGTGCCAGCAGCTTATTGAGGGGGGTGTCCTATTCCAATGAGCAGTTCTTC,CASSLLRGVSYSNEQFF
TRBJ1-2,once,TRBV6-4,NA,TGTGCCAGCAGTGAAAACAGGGATGGGGCCTATGGCTACACCTTC,CASSENRDGAYGYTF
TRBJ2-7,NA,TRBV6-5,NA,TGTGCCAGCAGGGTTGAGGGGCCCTCCTACGAGCAGTACTTC,CASRVEGPSYEQYF
TRBJ2-4,NA,TRBV6-4,NA,TGTGCCAGCAGTGACTCCACCCTTTTACTAGCCAAAAACATTCAGTACTTC,CASSDSTLLLAKNIQYF
TRBJ1-2,few,TRBV4-2,TRBD1,TGTGCCAGCAGCCGAACAGGGGGCCATACATCTAACTATGGCTACACCTTC,CASSRTGGHTSNYGYTF
TRBJ2-2,NA,TRBV5-4,NA,TGTGCCAGCAGCTTGTCAGGAAGGGCCATAGACACCGGGGAGCTGTTTTTT,CASSLSGRAIDTGELFF
TRBJ2-7,NA,TRBV29-1,NA,TGCAGCGTACTCCGGACAACCGGTGGTGAGCAGTACTTC,CSVLRTTGGEQYF
TRBJ2-3,NA,TRBV7-9,NA,TGTGCCAGCACCCCCGGCACAGATACGCAGTATTTT,CASTPGTDTQYF
TRBJ1-3,NA,TRBV5-6,NA,TGTGCCAGCAGCTTCTCTGGAAACACCATATATTTT,CASSFSGNTIYF
TRBJ2-6,NA,TRBV5-1,NA,TGCGCCAGCAGCGCCCGGGCAGGGGAGCCCTCTGGGGCCAACGTCCTGACTTTC,CASSARAGEPSGANVLTF
TRBJ2-2,NA,TRBV5-4,NA,TGTGCCAGCACCTCCCGGGGGAACACCGGGGAGCTGTTTTTT,CASTSRGNTGELFF